The 3 T cell receptor beta chains presented below share a single source sample, sequenced in a study of T cell responses to AZD1222 COVID-19 vaccine. The assay was immunoSEQ multiplex PCR, and TCRdb's table has in-frame clones only and misses some. The sample carries some 150,000 clones, 85% to 90% recorded once. Sample: peripheral blood, taken 28 days after the second AZD1222 dose. These receptors all come from an adult who received the AZD1222 COVID-19 vaccine.

V is TRBV29-1 and J is TRBJ1-2; no definite D call. Germline V gene sequence: CDR1 SQVTM, CDR2 ANQGSEA. CDR3 length equals 11 residues. V gave up 0 bases and J gave up 8 bases, with 7 bases separating them. For the CDR3, the DNA is TGCAGCGTTGAAGAGGAGGGAGGCTACACCTTC. Encoded protein: CSVEEEGGYTF.

The chain joins TRBV5-1 to TRBJ1-1; D unclear. Trimming left V 0 bases short and J 1 base short, with 10 bases between. Germline CDR1 and CDR2: SGHRS and YFSETQ. The CDR3 spans 15 residues. The CDR3 sequence is CASSLDGRGNTEAFF. Here the CDR3 DNA reads TGCGCCAGCAGCTTGGACGGGCGGGGGAACACTGAAGCTTTCTTT.

V and J are TRBV4-1 and TRBJ1-2, with D possibly being TRBD1 (6 bases). V was pared by 1 base and J by 6 bases, with 15 bases between. Germline V gene data show CDR1 as MGHRA and CDR2 as YSYEKL. The CDR3 runs 15 residues. This chain's CDR3 is CASSQVGGALHGYTF. CDR3 in DNA: TGCGCCAGCAGCCAAGTTGGGGGGGCCCTGCATGGCTACACCTTC.